A single sample is the source of the 31 T cell receptor beta chains below, sequenced in a study of early T cells in non-severe SARS-CoV-2 infection (dated by TCRdb to the early 2020s). Library method: 5' RACE. The sample was run on a NextSeq 500. Clones were called with MiXCR by TCRdb after fastp trimmed the public reads at Q25, and only in-frame beta chains were retained. Here each entry gathers all rows of one CDR3 protein and keeps the most common genes and DNA. The sample profile shows around 84,000 distinct CDR3 sequences; around an eighth of them were found once. In total, the top ten clones hold 6.5% to 9% of the sample. Sequencing was carried out using whole blood. Receptor source: an adult who was a healthcare worker with PCR-confirmed SARS-CoV-2 infection or an uninfected control (not recorded which).

This clonotype was observed a handful of times. The chain employs TRBV19 and TRBJ1-5, with D perhaps matching TRBD1 (5 bases). Between the trimmed V and J ends, which lost 1 base and 4 bases, there was a span of 20 bases. CDR3 size: 18 residues. CDR1 and CDR2 (germline): LNHDA, SQIVND (reference sequence). In nucleotides, the CDR3 is TGTGCCAGTAGTATAGCCCCCGGACGGCAGGGAGGGAATCAGCCCCAGCATTTT. It specifies CASSIAPGRQGGNQPQHF.

This clonotype came up a few times. V is TRBV27 and J is TRBJ2-5; a weak D match, TRBD2 (7 bases). V lost 5 bases and J 3 bases, leaving 19 bases between the germline ends. This CDR3 is 16 amino acids long. In germline, CDR1 is MNHEY, CDR2 SMNVEV (reference sequence). CDR3 bases: TGTGCCAGCAGTCCTAGAGGGGGGGGGCTAGAAGAGACCCAGTACTTC. It translates to CASSPRGGGLEETQYF.

The chain couples TRBV28 to TRBJ1-2, with D possibly TRBD1 on 5 matching bases. Trimming stripped 11 bases from V and 8 bases from J, with 27 bases between. Germline CDR1 is MDHEN and CDR2 is SYDVKM. The CDR3 extends over 15 amino acids. The chain's CDR3 is CAGQNPKAGIIGYTF. CDR3 DNA sequence: TGTGCCGGACAAAACCCTAAGGCAGGGATCATCGGCTACACCTTC.

V gene TRBV12-3 or TRBV12-4 combines with J gene TRBJ2-1; D may be TRBD1 or TRBD2 (5 bases each). This CDR3 is built from 14 residues. The V end was cut by 6 bases, the J end by 7 bases, with 16 bases between. As DNA, the CDR3 is TGTGCCAGCAGCGGGACGGTCGCCCTAAATGAGCAGTTCTTC. Translated, it gives CASSGTVALNEQFF.

In regard to this clonotype: One junction end does not reproduce the germline sequence, and a read error may be involved. The rearrangement uses TRBV28 and TRBJ2-7, with unresolved D. Germline lookup yields CDR1 MDHEN and CDR2 SYDVKM. The CDR3 has 10 residues. The CDR3 DNA reads TGTGCCAGCAGTTCCCCTGGATTCGACTTC. It encodes CASSSPGFDF.

This chain connects TRBV9 to TRBJ2-7, with 7 bases aligning to TRBD1. In germline, CDR1 is SGDLS, CDR2 YYNGEE. The trim removed 2 bases at V and 2 bases at J, leaving 4 bases unmatched. The CDR3 consists of 14 residues. CDR3 sequence: CASSVGDSPYEQYF. The CDR3 DNA follows: TGTGCCAGCAGCGTGGGGGACAGCCCCTACGAGCAGTACTTC.

The rearrangement uses TRBV7-3 and TRBJ2-1; TRBD2 might be the D (6 bases). The CDR3 loop spans 14 amino acids. Germline loops: CDR1 SGHTA, CDR2 FQGTGA. V lost 1 base and J lost 6, with 10 bases in between. CDR3 sequence: CASSLSGNGNEQFF. The CDR3 DNA reads TGTGCCAGCAGCTTAAGCGGGAATGGCAATGAGCAGTTCTTC.

The chain is built from TRBV29-1 and TRBJ1-6; 9 bases align to TRBD1. The CDR3 sequence is 14 residues long. Trimming cost V 7 bases and J 7 bases; bases outside gene matches: 8. Germline assignment: CDR1 SQVTM and CDR2 ANQGSEA. CDR3 region: CSAGQGNKNSPLHF. CDR3 DNA sequence: TGCAGCGCCGGACAGGGGAACAAGAATTCACCCCTCCACTTT.

Many counts were recorded for this clonotype. The rearrangement uses TRBV7-9 and TRBJ1-1; a possible D gene is TRBD1 (5 bases). Trimming shortened V by 2 bases and J by 8 bases, and 12 bases separated the two germline ends. Germline V gene sequence: CDR1 SEHNR, CDR2 FQNEAQ (reference sequence). The CDR3 runs 13 residues. The CDR3 protein is CASSLIRDPEAFF. The CDR3 DNA reads TGTGCCAGCAGCTTAATCAGGGACCCCGAAGCTTTCTTT. The full variable domain, in which reference TRBV7-9 and TRBJ1-1 provide the parts outside the CDR3, is DTGVSQNPRHKITKRGQNVTFRCDPISEHNRLYWYRQTLGQGPEFLTYFQNEAQLEKSRLLSDRFSAERPKGSFSTLEIQRTEQGDSAMYLCASSLIRDPEAFFGQGTRLTVV.

This clonotype was counted between two and nine times. V usage is TRBV6-2 or TRBV6-3 and J usage is TRBJ2-1; D might be TRBD2 (5 bases). Germline CDR1 MNHEY, CDR2 SVGEGT. The CDR3 is 17 amino acids. V shed 5 bases and J shed 0 bases, with 17 bases lying between them. The CDR3 loop reads CASSGRRSPSSYNEQFF. DNA for the CDR3: TGTGCCAGCAGTGGCCGGAGGAGTCCGAGCTCCTACAATGAGCAGTTCTTC.

The rearrangement links TRBV29-1 to TRBJ2-7, with 8 bases fitting TRBD1. V lost 3 bases, J lost 0 bases, and 7 bases stayed unmatched. The germline CDR1 and CDR2 sequences are SQVTM and ANQGSEA. CDR3 size: 15 residues. This chain's CDR3 is CSVDPPDRDSYEQYF. As DNA, the CDR3 is TGCAGCGTTGATCCTCCGGACAGGGACTCCTACGAGCAGTACTTC.

CDR3 nucleotide sequence: TGTGCCAGCTCCCTGGGCGACGTCACCGGGGAGCTGTTTTTT. Encoded protein: CASSLGDVTGELFF. The chain couples TRBV28 to TRBJ2-2; D unresolved. The V end was cut by 8 bases, the J end by 4 bases, with 14 bases between. Germline values: CDR1 MDHEN, CDR2 SYDVKM. The CDR3 is 14 amino acids.

The V and J genes are TRBV5-1 and TRBJ1-2, with D maybe TRBD1 (5 bases). The germline gives CDR1 SGHRS, CDR2 YFSETQ. V lost 0 bases to trimming and J lost 8 bases, with 17 bases between them. The CDR3 spans 15 residues. CDR3 coding DNA: TGCGCCAGCAGCTTGGCGCTGTCGGGGGGTCGAGGCTACACCTTC. It encodes CASSLALSGGRGYTF. Full variable domain (remainder filled in from reference TRBV5-1 and TRBJ1-2): KAGVTQTPRYLIKTRGQQVTLSCSPISGHRSVSWYQQTPGQGLQFLFEYFSETQRNKGNFPGRFSGRQFSNSRSEMNVSTLELGDSALYLCASSLALSGGRGYTFGSGTRLTVV.

This clonotype showed up many times. The chain couples TRBV7-8 to TRBJ2-7; D might be TRBD2 (6 bases). This CDR3 spans 14 amino acids. In germline, CDR1 is SGHVS, CDR2 FQNEAQ. Between the trimmed V and J ends, which lost 5 bases and 2 bases, there was a span of 13 bases. CDR3 loop: CASSAGPTAYEQYF. Written as DNA, the CDR3 is TGTGCCAGCAGCGCGGGACCGACAGCCTACGAGCAGTACTTC.

This clonotype was seen more than once but under ten times. The rearrangement joins TRBV5-1 to TRBJ2-2; no clear D. Germline assignment: CDR1 SGHRS and CDR2 YFSETQ. Trimming left V 1 base short and J 0 bases short, with 4 bases between. This CDR3 is 14 amino acids long. This CDR3 is CASSLSANTGELFF. The CDR3, as DNA: TGCGCCAGCAGCTTGTCCGCGAACACCGGGGAGCTGTTTTTT.

The V and J genes are TRBV20-1 and TRBJ2-2; D remains unclear. Germline CDR1 and CDR2: DFQATT and SNEGSKA (reference sequence). Trimming removed 0 bases at V and 6 bases at J, with 17 bases between. This CDR3 contains 16 residues. The CDR3 reads CSARDSTKGIPGELFF. The CDR3, as DNA: TGCAGTGCTAGAGATTCAACCAAAGGAATCCCCGGGGAGCTGTTTTTT.

The rearrangement joins TRBV3-1 to TRBJ2-4, with D uncertain. V was shortened by 7 bases and J by 0 bases, with 10 bases between the two germline ends. Germline V lookup: CDR1 LGHDT, CDR2 YNNKEL (reference sequence). CDR3 length: 14 amino acids. In DNA, the CDR3 is TGTGCCAGCACCGATTTGTTAGCCAAAAACATTCAGTACTTC. Translating it yields CASTDLLAKNIQYF.

This clonotype was observed a single time. The genes are TRBV29-1 and TRBJ1-2; D gene unclear. CDR3 length equals 11 residues. Per germline, CDR1 SQVTM and CDR2 ANQGSEA. The V gene lost 7 bases and the J gene lost 5 bases, with 11 bases spanning the gap. As DNA, the CDR3 is TGCAGCGACTCCGACGGGTATGGCTACACCTTC. Translating it yields CSDSDGYGYTF.

The CDR3 sequence: CSVEDRAGGGEQFF. The CDR3 DNA follows: TGCAGCGTTGAAGACCGAGCGGGAGGTGGGGAGCAGTTCTTC. V and J are TRBV29-1 and TRBJ2-1; 9 bases match TRBD2. Per the germline V gene, CDR1 is SQVTM and CDR2 is ANQGSEA. CDR3 length equals 14 residues. V lost 0 bases to trimming and J lost 10 bases; unmatched junction nucleotides: 7.

The V gene is TRBV28, the J gene TRBJ1-2; D is perhaps TRBD1 (5 bases). Germline CDR1 MDHEN, CDR2 SYDVKM. This CDR3 comprises 12 residues. The germline V and J ends were trimmed by 8 bases and 5 bases, with 12 bases remaining between them. The CDR3: CASSQGRYGYTF. As DNA, the CDR3 is TGTGCCAGCTCTCAGGGAAGGTATGGCTACACCTTC.

At least ten counts were recorded for this clonotype. The CDR3 sequence: CASSQRRREGHNEQFF. CDR3 sequence (DNA): TGTGCCAGCAGCCAGAGGCGGCGGGAGGGCCACAATGAGCAGTTCTTC. This chain uses TRBV6-5 with TRBJ2-1; 9 bases line up with TRBD2. Trimming at V came to 6 bases and at J to 5 bases, leaving 11 bases not matched to a gene. The germline gives CDR1 MNHEY, CDR2 SVGAGI. This CDR3 is built from 16 residues.

This clonotype was detected a few times. The chain carries TRBV5-1 and TRBJ2-1, with 8 bases matching TRBD2. The CDR3 is made up of 14 amino acids. Trimming at V came to 4 bases and at J to 7 bases, leaving 7 bases not matched to a gene. Germline CDR1 and CDR2: SGHRS and YFSETQ. The CDR3 DNA sequence: TGCGCCAGCAGCACAGAGCGGGGGAGGAATGAGCAGTTCTTC. This translates into CASSTERGRNEQFF. Looking up the rest from reference TRBV5-1 and TRBJ2-1 gives the full variable domain: KAGVTQTPRYLIKTRGQQVTLSCSPISGHRSVSWYQQTPGQGLQFLFEYFSETQRNKGNFPGRFSGRQFSNSRSEMNVSTLELGDSALYLCASSTERGRNEQFFGPGTRLTVL.

The V and J genes are TRBV29-1 and TRBJ2-2, with a tentative D call TRBD1 (6 bases). Looked up from germline, CDR1 is SQVTM and CDR2 is ANQGSEA. V lost 2 bases and J lost 5, with 9 bases in between. The CDR3 length is 13 residues. CDR3 DNA: TGCAGCGTTGAAAGGACAGCAACCGGGGAGCTGTTTTTT. Protein: CSVERTATGELFF.

This chain connects TRBV20-1 to TRBJ2-5; 7 nucleotides agree with TRBD1. The J segment lost 4 bases and the V segment lost 6 bases, leaving 5 bases of the junction unmatched. The CDR3 length is 12 residues. Germline V lookup: CDR1 DFQATT, CDR2 SNEGSKA (reference sequence). The CDR3 DNA reads TGCAGTGCCCCGAAGGGGGCAGAGACCCAGTACTTC. Translation gives CSAPKGAETQYF.

This clonotype was seen a handful of times. For the CDR3, the DNA is TGTGCCAGCAGCTCCGAAGGGCGGCCCGGGGAGCAGTACTTC. Amino acid sequence: CASSSEGRPGEQYF. The V gene is TRBV11-2, the J gene TRBJ2-7; D remains ambiguous. The CDR3 runs 14 residues. In germline, CDR1 is SGHAT, CDR2 FQNNGV. Deletions cut 4 bases from V and 7 bases from J, with 17 bases between.

The chain employs TRBV7-8 and TRBJ2-7; TRBD2 aligns across 8 bases. There are 15 residues in the CDR3. V dropped 3 bases and J dropped 3; count of bases not matched to a gene: 7. In germline, CDR1 is SGHVS, CDR2 FQNEAQ. The CDR3 reads CASSLAGGPLYEQYF. The DNA of the CDR3 is TGTGCCAGCAGCTTGGCGGGAGGCCCCCTCTACGAGCAGTACTTC. The variable domain in full, completed from reference TRBV7-8 and TRBJ2-7, reads GAGVSQSPRYKVAKRGQDVALRCDPISGHVSLFWYQQALGQGPEFLTYFQNEAQLDKSGLPSDRFFAERPEGSVSTLKIQRTQQEDSAVYLCASSLAGGPLYEQYFGPGTRLTVT.

Ten or more counts support this clonotype. The rearrangement uses TRBV12-3 or TRBV12-4 and TRBJ1-1; the D is unclear. This CDR3 has 14 amino acids. V was trimmed by 3 bases and J by 4 bases, leaving 12 bases between them. The CDR3: CASSFYDSGTEAFF. The CDR3, as DNA: TGTGCCAGCAGTTTTTACGACTCGGGCACTGAAGCTTTCTTT.

This clonotype was seen ten or more times. The V call is TRBV27, the J call TRBJ2-7, with D unclear. Trimming stripped 5 bases from V and 3 bases from J, with 14 bases between. The CDR3 is 14 residues long. From germline, CDR1 is MNHEY and CDR2 SMNVEV (reference sequence). The CDR3 loop is CASSPPGSRYEQYF. CDR3 nucleotide sequence: TGTGCCAGCAGTCCCCCGGGCAGCCGCTACGAGCAGTACTTC.

Of note for this clonotype: One end of the junction varies from germline; a read error may be responsible. This chain connects TRBV18 to TRBJ1-1, with D unclear. CDR1 and CDR2 (germline): KGHSH, LQKENI. The CDR3 contains 14 residues. In DNA, the CDR3 is TGTGTCAGCTCCCCCGACTGGCTGAACACTGAAGTTTTCTTT. Translating gives CVSSPDWLNTEVFF.

DNA for the CDR3: TGTGCCAGCAGCCACCGACAGAGCTCCTACGAGCAGTACTTC. Translated, it gives CASSHRQSSYEQYF. The chain has TRBV3-1 and TRBJ2-7; a weak D match, TRBD1 (5 bases). The germline V gene has CDR1 LGHDT and CDR2 YNNKEL (reference sequence). The CDR3 is made up of 14 amino acids. Between the trimmed V and J ends, which lost 3 bases and 0 bases, there was a span of 9 bases.

The J gene is TRBJ2-7, the V gene TRBV3-1; 8 bases are a match to TRBD1. Germline CDR1 LGHDT, CDR2 YNNKEL (reference sequence). The CDR3 covers 13 residues. J lost 5 bases, V lost 4 bases, and 4 bases had no gene match. The CDR3 coding sequence is TGTGCCAGCAGCCCCGGACAGGGAGACGAGCAGTACTTC. Its protein product is CASSPGQGDEQYF.